The clone carrying this T cell receptor (beta chain) has just a few counts. This sample includes further DNA sequences coding for the same CDR3. The repertoire was sequenced with immunoSEQ multiplex PCR; TCRdb's copy has only in-frame clones and lacks some. The sample consists of approximately 350,000 clones, around 83% of them appearing once. The sample comes from a study of blood T cell repertoires in COVID-19. On the study more broadly: Sites in the United States, Italy and Spain provided acute and convalescent COVID-19 samples. From T cells, B-cell-depleted T cells, or PBMCs came the material, which was cDNA or gDNA.

Germline V gene sequence: CDR1 SGHDT, CDR2 YYEEEE. V dropped 0 bases and J dropped 5; count of bases not matched to a gene: 6. The CDR3 has 16 amino acids. The specimen sequenced was peripheral blood. The receptor was derived from a man aged 25-40 years with active or convalescent COVID-19. The V and J genes are TRBV5-6 and TRBJ2-5; TRBD2 matches 11 bases. The CDR3 sequence: CASSLAGLAGGETQYF. CDR3 DNA sequence: TGTGCCAGCAGCTTGGCTGGGCTAGCGGGGGGTGAGACCCAGTACTTC. Complete variable domain (other parts from reference TRBV5-6 and TRBJ2-5): DAGVTQSPTHLIKTRGQQVTLRCSPKSGHDTVSWYQQALGQGPQFIFQYYEEEERQRGNFPDRFSGHQFPNYSSELNVNALLLGDSALYLCASSLAGLAGGETQYFGPGTRLLVL.